The 32 T cell receptor beta chains below were found in one sample sequenced in a study of T-cell reconstitution after alpha-beta-depleted transplantation in children. Unique molecular identifiers were incorporated into the prepared TCRbeta library. TCRdb re-called the PCR reads with MiXCR, one entry per CDR3 protein. The sample includes about 980,000 distinct CDR3 sequences, roughly 29% of them seen just once. This material consisted of PBMCs, mostly from graft donor cells, taken 360 days after TCRalphabeta/CD19-depleted stem cell transplant. The source is a boy in the first two years of life who had a stem cell transplant for SCID, so the T cells may come from the graft donor.

This clonotype occurred a few times. V and J are TRBV12-3 or TRBV12-4 and TRBJ1-2, with 9 bases aligning to TRBD1. V was pared by 4 bases and J by 8 bases, with 8 bases of the junction left unmatched. The CDR3 has 14 amino acids. The CDR3 DNA reads TGTGCCAGCAGTTCCGGGACAGGGTTGCGAGGCTACACCTTC. It yields the protein CASSSGTGLRGYTF.

CDR3 bases: TGTGCCATCAGGGACAGGGGCTCTGAACGGGTGAGGACTGAAGCTTTCTTT. Its translation is CAIRDRGSERVRTEAFF. This chain joins TRBV10-3 and TRBJ1-1; 9 nucleotides match TRBD1. CDR1 is ENHRY and CDR2 is SYGVKD in the germline V gene. This CDR3 contains 17 residues. J gave up 5 bases and V 6 bases, and 16 bases lay outside the gene matches.

This clonotype has a count of ten or more. The rearrangement joins TRBV4-1 to TRBJ2-7; TRBD1 aligns across 7 bases. Trimming at V came to 0 bases and at J to 4 bases, leaving 6 bases not matched to a gene. In germline, CDR1 is MGHRA, CDR2 YSYEKL. This CDR3 region has 15 residues. CDR3: CASSQEVGRGYEQYF. The CDR3 nucleotides read TGCGCCAGCAGCCAAGAAGTGGGCAGGGGGTACGAGCAGTACTTC.

This clonotype was observed a few times. The CDR3 DNA reads as TGCAGTGCTCTGACAGGGAACTACAATGAGCAGTTCTTC. It yields the protein CSALTGNYNEQFF. The V call is TRBV20-1, the J call TRBJ2-1; 7 positions match TRBD1. CDR3 size: 13 residues. The germline gives CDR1 DFQATT, CDR2 SNEGSKA (reference sequence). J gave up 3 bases and V 5 bases, and 4 bases lay outside the gene matches.

This clonotype was observed many times. V and J are TRBV18 and TRBJ2-7, with TRBD1 as a possible D gene (6 bases). Looked up from germline, CDR1 is KGHSH and CDR2 is LQKENI. The CDR3 is 13 residues long. The V and J ends lost 6 bases and 2 bases respectively, with 11 bases between them. Here the CDR3 reads CASSQGQPYEQYF. The CDR3 DNA reads as TGTGCCAGCTCCCAAGGACAGCCCTACGAGCAGTACTTC.

J is TRBJ2-7 and V is TRBV6-5; 14 bases are a match to TRBD2. The CDR3 runs 17 residues. J gave up 6 bases and V 4 bases, and 11 bases lay outside the gene matches. CDR1 is MNHEY, CDR2 SVGAGI, per germline. CDR3 nucleotide sequence: TGTGCCAGCAGTTTTTCCCCGGATGGACTAGCGGGGGGCGAGCAGTACTTC. It specifies CASSFSPDGLAGGEQYF.

This clonotype came up a few times. The chain combines TRBV12-3 or TRBV12-4 with TRBJ2-4; D gene uncertain. V lost 3 bases to trimming and J lost 6 bases, with 15 bases between them. There are 15 residues in the CDR3. Here the CDR3 DNA reads TGTGCCAGCAGTTTCTCCGGGTTAACGGGAAACATTCAGTACTTC. Translated: CASSFSGLTGNIQYF.

V is TRBV7-9 and J is TRBJ2-7; D is perhaps TRBD2 (5 bases). The V end lost 4 bases, the J end lost 2 bases, and 12 bases lay between the germline ends. CDR3 length: 14 amino acids. Germline V CDR1 and CDR2: SEHNR, FQNEAQ (reference sequence). The CDR3 sequence: CASSYAPRAYEQYF. Written as DNA, the CDR3 is TGTGCCAGCAGCTATGCCCCGCGGGCCTACGAGCAGTACTTC.

The chain has TRBV5-1 and TRBJ2-1; D is unresolved. The ends were cut back, 0 bases at V and 4 bases at J, with 11 bases in the middle. Germline loops: CDR1 SGHRS, CDR2 YFSETQ. The CDR3 is 15 residues long. CDR3 protein: CASSLVSPPYNEQFF. In nucleotides, the CDR3 is TGCGCCAGCAGCTTGGTTAGCCCCCCTTACAATGAGCAGTTCTTC.

This clonotype has only a few counts. The CDR3 DNA reads as TGCAGTGCTCTGGACTGGATCTTGGTTTCGGGCGGCACAGATACGCAGTATTTT. Its protein product is CSALDWILVSGGTDTQYF. This chain connects TRBV20-1 to TRBJ2-3; a possible D gene is TRBD2 (5 bases). Germline assignment: CDR1 DFQATT and CDR2 SNEGSKA (reference sequence). Between the trimmed V and J ends, which lost 5 bases and 1 base, there was a span of 25 bases. This CDR3 has 18 residues.

For the CDR3, the DNA is TGTGCCAGCAGAAGACAGATTTCCTACGAGCAGTACTTC. Its protein is CASRRQISYEQYF. This chain uses TRBV2 with TRBJ2-7; TRBD1 might be the D (5 bases). Germline lookup yields CDR1 SNHLY and CDR2 FYNNEI. The CDR3 covers 13 residues. Between the trimmed V and J ends, which lost 6 bases and 1 base, there was a span of 10 bases.

This clonotype was seen a few times. J is TRBJ2-5 and V is TRBV7-9; D may match TRBD1 or TRBD2 (5 bases each). The CDR3 is 14 amino acids. CDR1 SEHNR and CDR2 FQNEAQ come from the germline V gene (reference sequence). V was trimmed by 5 bases and J by 1 base, leaving 11 bases between them. As DNA, the CDR3 is TGTGCCAGCAGCCGCCGAGGGGCCCAAGAGACCCAGTACTTC. This translates into CASSRRGAQETQYF.

The V call is TRBV5-1, the J call TRBJ1-4, with TRBD1 matching over 8 bases. V trimming: 1 base; J trimming: 0 bases; junction bases outside the gene matches: 5. The germline CDR1 and CDR2 sequences are SGHRS and YFSETQ. CDR3 length: 17 residues. The CDR3 DNA reads TGCGCCAGCAGCTTGTGGACAGGGCTTGCAACTAATGAAAAACTGTTTTTT. It codes for CASSLWTGLATNEKLFF.

This chain links TRBV29-1 with TRBJ1-2; D is perhaps TRBD1 (5 bases). Trimming cost V 4 bases and J 2 bases, with 8 bases left between them. Germline values: CDR1 SQVTM, CDR2 ANQGSEA. This CDR3 is built from 12 residues. The DNA of the CDR3 is TGCAGCGTTGGAAAGGGGAACTATGGCTACACCTTC. Its protein is CSVGKGNYGYTF.

The V gene is TRBV5-1, the J gene TRBJ2-1; TRBD2 might be the D (5 bases). The CDR3 has 16 amino acids. V lost 0 bases and J lost 0, with 10 bases in between. Germline values: CDR1 SGHRS, CDR2 YFSETQ. This chain's CDR3 is CASSLVIGISYNEQFF. The CDR3 coding sequence is TGCGCCAGCAGCTTGGTAATCGGGATCTCCTACAATGAGCAGTTCTTC.

The J gene is TRBJ2-7, the V gene TRBV20-1; perhaps TRBD1 as D (5 bases). V lost 0 bases and J 5 bases, leaving 17 bases between the germline ends. The germline gives CDR1 DFQATT, CDR2 SNEGSKA (reference sequence). The CDR3 is 15 residues long. The CDR3 is CSARDPQGPGNEQYF. Written as DNA, the CDR3 is TGCAGTGCTAGAGATCCCCAGGGCCCAGGGAACGAGCAGTACTTC.

The chain has TRBV27 and TRBJ2-3; 7 bases fit TRBD1. J was trimmed by 1 base and V by 8 bases; bases with no gene match: 3. Germline CDR1 reads MNHEY; CDR2 reads SMNVEV (reference sequence). The CDR3 covers 13 residues. CDR3 bases: TGTGCCAGCGCAGGGGGTCGCACAGATACGCAGTATTTT. The encoded protein is CASAGGRTDTQYF.

J is TRBJ2-1 and V is TRBV4-1; D is undetermined. The CDR3 is made up of 18 amino acids. Germline V gene lookup returns CDR1 MGHRA and CDR2 YSYEKL. With 3 bases removed from V and 0 bases from J, the gap between germline ends came to 18 bases. This CDR3 reads CASSHLISAVSSYNEQFF. CDR3 DNA: TGCGCCAGCAGCCATTTGATTTCCGCCGTGAGCTCCTACAATGAGCAGTTCTTC.

The CDR3 DNA follows: TGCGCCAGCAGCCAAGGTCTGGACAAGTTTTACTTAGCCAAAAACATTCAGTACTTC. Its translation is CASSQGLDKFYLAKNIQYF. The chain uses TRBV4-3 and TRBJ2-4, with D perhaps TRBD1 (5 bases). Germline V gene data show CDR1 as LGHNA and CDR2 as YSLEER. The CDR3 totals 19 residues. The germline V and J ends were trimmed by 1 base and 0 bases, with 19 bases remaining between them.

In its sample, this clonotype was seen a few times. J is TRBJ2-7 and V is TRBV6-2 or TRBV6-3; D possibly corresponds to TRBD1 (7 bases). Trimming cost V 6 bases and J 4 bases, with 22 bases left between them. CDR1 and CDR2 (germline): MNHEY, SVGEGT. The CDR3 consists of 16 residues. CDR3 DNA sequence: TGTGCCAGCAGCCGCGGGACAGCCTCGCCTTCTTACGAGCAGTACTTC. Translation: CASSRGTASPSYEQYF.

This clonotype showed up just a few times. The J gene is TRBJ2-3, the V gene TRBV6-2 or TRBV6-3, with 7 nucleotides matching TRBD2. CDR1 and CDR2 (germline): MNHEY, SVGEGT. The J segment lost 0 bases and the V segment lost 2 bases, leaving 11 bases of the junction unmatched. This CDR3 is built from 18 residues. CDR3 loop: CASSYSWGLHPSTDTQYF. The CDR3, as DNA: TGTGCCAGCAGTTACAGTTGGGGACTACATCCTAGCACAGATACGCAGTATTTT.

This clonotype was seen a few times. The gene calls are TRBV15 and TRBJ2-2; no definite D call. This CDR3 comprises 15 residues. Germline V gene lookup returns CDR1 LNHNV and CDR2 YYDKDF (reference sequence). V shed 2 bases and J shed 0 bases, with 7 bases lying between them. The DNA for the CDR3 is TGTGCCACCAGCAGAATAAGAACGAACACCGGGGAGCTGTTTTTT. The encoded protein is CATSRIRTNTGELFF.

The gene calls are TRBV25-1 and TRBJ2-5, with a weak D call TRBD2 (6 bases). The CDR3 contains 13 residues. Germline V lookup: CDR1 MGHDK, CDR2 SYGVNS. V was pared by 6 bases and J by 5 bases, with 13 bases between. The CDR3 nucleotides read TGTGCCAGCAGCAGGGTTGGGGGGGAGACCCAGTACTTC. Its translation is CASSRVGGETQYF.

This clonotype was counted a few times. V and J are TRBV7-9 and TRBJ1-3; D gene ambiguous. Germline V gene lookup returns CDR1 SEHNR and CDR2 FQNEAQ (reference sequence). V dropped 3 bases and J dropped 4 bases, with 16 bases sitting between them. The length of the CDR3 is 16 residues. The CDR3 nucleotides read TGTGCCAGCAGCTTTTGGGATGGGGTTCTCGGAAACACCATATATTTT. It specifies CASSFWDGVLGNTIYF.

This chain links TRBV20-1 with TRBJ1-5; weak D call: TRBD1 (5 bases). Trimming stripped 0 bases from V and 0 bases from J, with 12 bases between. The CDR3 spans 16 residues. The germline V gene encodes CDR1 DFQATT and CDR2 SNEGSKA (reference sequence). This CDR3 reads CSARDPGTRSNQPQHF. DNA of the CDR3: TGCAGTGCTAGAGACCCCGGGACCCGTAGCAATCAGCCCCAGCATTTT.

V is TRBV6-2 or TRBV6-3 and J is TRBJ1-5; D possibly corresponds to TRBD1 (6 bases). Between the trimmed V and J ends, which lost 4 bases and 2 bases, there was a span of 12 bases. Per germline, CDR1 MNHEY and CDR2 SVGEGT. The CDR3 totals 15 residues. The CDR3 DNA reads TGTGCCAGCAGTTTCCCGGACAGCGGCAATCAGCCCCAGCATTTT. This translates into CASSFPDSGNQPQHF.

The rearrangement joins TRBV2 to TRBJ2-7; D gene uncertain. The CDR3 covers 11 residues. The germline CDR1 and CDR2 sequences are SNHLY and FYNNEI. The germline V and J ends were trimmed by 9 bases and 2 bases, with 8 bases remaining between them. The CDR3 sequence: CASERTYEQYF. The DNA of the CDR3 is TGTGCCAGTGAGAGAACCTACGAGCAGTACTTC.

This clonotype was detected only a few times. The chain employs TRBV29-1 and TRBJ2-3; 9 nucleotides line up with TRBD1. The CDR3 runs to 14 residues. Germline V gene lookup returns CDR1 SQVTM and CDR2 ANQGSEA. V was pared by 5 bases and J by 4 bases, with 7 bases of the junction left unmatched. Here the CDR3 reads CSVPGQGRADTQYF. The CDR3 DNA is TGCAGCGTTCCAGGACAGGGGAGAGCAGATACGCAGTATTTT.

The chain joins TRBV10-3 to TRBJ2-3; 13 bases line up with TRBD2. Germline V CDR1 and CDR2: ENHRY, SYGVKD. The CDR3 runs to 15 residues. The V gene end was trimmed by 9 bases and the J gene end by 2 bases; junction bases not matched to a gene: 5. CDR3 in amino acids: CAIGTSGAFTDTQYF. The DNA for the CDR3 is TGTGCCATAGGGACTAGCGGGGCTTTCACAGATACGCAGTATTTT.

The chain employs TRBV6-5 and TRBJ1-2; D might be TRBD1 (6 bases). Germline V gene sequence: CDR1 MNHEY, CDR2 SVGAGI. The CDR3 spans 14 residues. The V end lost 0 bases, the J end lost 8 bases, and 13 bases lay between the germline ends. CDR3 protein: CASSYSGGARGYTF. Written as DNA, the CDR3 is TGTGCCAGCAGTTACTCAGGGGGGGCGCGGGGCTACACCTTC.

This clonotype has only one observation. The chain uses TRBV18 and TRBJ2-5; D uncertain. Germline CDR1 and CDR2: KGHSH and LQKENI. The CDR3 runs to 14 residues. V was pared by 5 bases and J by 2 bases, with 12 bases between. CDR3 residues: CASSGQPLQETQYF. Written as DNA, the CDR3 is TGTGCCAGCTCAGGGCAGCCCTTGCAAGAGACCCAGTACTTC.

V gene TRBV20-1 combines with J gene TRBJ1-2, with 7 bases identical to TRBD1. Germline V CDR1 and CDR2: DFQATT, SNEGSKA (reference sequence). Trimming cost V 3 bases and J 4 bases; bases outside gene matches: 5. CDR3 size: 13 residues. The CDR3 region is CSARQGGSYGYTF. As DNA, the CDR3 is TGCAGTGCTAGGCAGGGGGGGTCCTATGGCTACACCTTC.